This T cell receptor beta chain was retrieved from a study of long-term antiretroviral therapy in people with HIV. Study observations and caveats: Spans of CDR3 length were tighter for HIV repertoires than for controls. Collection of the blood took place between about 2003 and 2017. The ART regimens in use then may have been less effective than current ones. Viral resistance, ART adherence and therapy changes all lacked available data. At every time point, clones expanded before ART dominated the repertoire.

This was the immunoSEQ v3.0 assay at survey level. TCRdb keeps only in-frame clones here, not all; method: immunoSEQ multiplex PCR. Counted here are around 19,000 clones, about 81% occurring once; the ten biggest clones make up roughly 8.6%. V trimming: 6 bases; J trimming: 3 bases; junction bases outside the gene matches: 4. This CDR3 is built from 15 residues. Looked up from germline, CDR1 is MRHNA and CDR2 is SNTAGT. On this clone: Antigen specificity is unknown.

The source is a man aged 50-59 years with HIV. The material was unsorted PBMCs, obtained 0.3 years before starting antiretroviral therapy. This chain connects TRBV6-4 to TRBJ2-3; 12 positions match TRBD2. As DNA, the CDR3 is TGTGCCAGCAGCGCTAGCGGGAGGGCTACAGATACGCAGTATTTT. It codes for CASSASGRATDTQYF.